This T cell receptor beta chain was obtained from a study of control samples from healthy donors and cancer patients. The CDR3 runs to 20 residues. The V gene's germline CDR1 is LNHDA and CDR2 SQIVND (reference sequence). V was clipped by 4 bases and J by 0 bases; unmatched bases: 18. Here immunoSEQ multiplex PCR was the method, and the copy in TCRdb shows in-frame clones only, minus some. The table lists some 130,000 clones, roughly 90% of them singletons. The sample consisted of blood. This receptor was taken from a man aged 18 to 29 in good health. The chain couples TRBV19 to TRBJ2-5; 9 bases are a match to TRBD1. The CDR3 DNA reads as TGTGCCAGTAGTAGGGACAGGGAGCCCTCTTGTTGCAAACACCAAGAGACCCAGTACTTC. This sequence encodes CASSRDREPSCCKHQETQYF.